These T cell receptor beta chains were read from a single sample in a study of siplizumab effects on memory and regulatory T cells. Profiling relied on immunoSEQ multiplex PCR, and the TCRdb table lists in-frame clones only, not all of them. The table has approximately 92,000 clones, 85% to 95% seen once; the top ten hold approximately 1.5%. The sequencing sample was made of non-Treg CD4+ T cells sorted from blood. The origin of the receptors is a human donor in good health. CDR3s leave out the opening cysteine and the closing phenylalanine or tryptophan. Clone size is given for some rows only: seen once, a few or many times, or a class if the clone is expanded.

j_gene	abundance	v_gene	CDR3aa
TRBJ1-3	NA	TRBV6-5	ASSYSGAGSGNTIY
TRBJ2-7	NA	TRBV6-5	ASSSLQGDEQY
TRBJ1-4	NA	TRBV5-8	ASSLPDTPNEKLF
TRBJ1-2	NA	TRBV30	AWSPGGYGYT
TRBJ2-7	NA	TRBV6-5	ASSRTGNEQY
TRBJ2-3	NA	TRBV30	AWSVLGTSGADTQY
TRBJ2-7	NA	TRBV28	ASSQYPGSQY
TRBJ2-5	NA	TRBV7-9	ASSLVGGKETQY
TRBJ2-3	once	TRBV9	ASKRGSTDTQY
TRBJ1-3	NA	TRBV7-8	ASSLGYGASSGNTIY
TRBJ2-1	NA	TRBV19	ASSTGTSGMNSYNEQF
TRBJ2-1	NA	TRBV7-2	ASSQNGLAGGSSYNEQF
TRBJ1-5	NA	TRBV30	AFKLGNQPQH
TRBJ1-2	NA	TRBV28	ASSRTGSGYT
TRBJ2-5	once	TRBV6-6	ASSRGGGETQY
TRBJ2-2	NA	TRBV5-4	ASSLVSGRANTGELF
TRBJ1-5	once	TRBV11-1	ASSLGVAQPQH
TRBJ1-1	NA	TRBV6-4	ASSPEWGLDTEAF
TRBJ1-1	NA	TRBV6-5	ASSYSRYSMNTEAF
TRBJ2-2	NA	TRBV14	ASRRDRGATGELF
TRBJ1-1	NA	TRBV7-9	ASSLVMNTEAF
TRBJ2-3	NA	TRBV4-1	ASSQAGTRSPGNTQY
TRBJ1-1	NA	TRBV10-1	ASRATRSTEAF